A single sample is the source of the 9 T cell receptor beta chains below, sequenced in a study of cytomegalovirus exposure and HLA in healthy donors. A multiplex PCR was run with 60 Vbeta primers and 13 Jbeta primers. The method was immunoSEQ multiplex PCR; TCRdb's version includes in-frame clones alone and lacks a portion of them. The repertoire table contains about 160,000 clones. The sequencing input was PBMCs. The receptors originated from a man aged 30 to 45 in good health and CMV-seronegative.

This chain joins TRBV19 and TRBJ1-1; the match to TRBD1 covers 10 bases. V shed 8 bases, J shed 0 bases, and the junction held 21 bases outside the gene matches. This CDR3 region has 20 residues. CDR1 is LNHDA, CDR2 SQIVND, per germline (reference sequence). CDR3 nucleotide sequence: TGTGCCAGTCATCGGACAGGGGGTGTTTCGTTCGAATCGATGAACACTGAAGCTTTCTTT. This codes for CASHRTGGVSFESMNTEAFF.

V usage is TRBV7-8 and J usage is TRBJ2-5, with a possible D match to TRBD1 (5 bases). CDR1 and CDR2 from the germline V gene are SGHVS and FQNEAQ. There are 14 residues in the CDR3. The ends were cut back, 1 base at V and 5 bases at J, with 11 bases in the middle. This chain's CDR3 is CASSLGQGSETQYF. The CDR3 DNA reads TGTGCCAGCAGCTTAGGGCAGGGAAGCGAGACCCAGTACTTC.

V is TRBV7-2 and J is TRBJ2-3; 8 bases map to TRBD2. The CDR3 has 17 residues. The trim removed 1 base at V and 0 bases at J, leaving 6 bases unmatched. CDR1 and CDR2 from the germline V gene are SGHTA and FQGNSA. Here the CDR3 reads CASSLVGLAGSTDTQYF. CDR3 coding DNA: TGTGCCAGCAGCTTAGTAGGGCTAGCGGGTAGCACAGATACGCAGTATTTT.

The chain combines TRBV19 with TRBJ1-4, with D possibly TRBD1 on 5 matching bases. Trimming took 7 bases from V and 3 from J, leaving 18 bases between them. CDR3 size: 16 residues. In germline, CDR1 is LNHDA, CDR2 SQIVND (reference sequence). CDR3 region: CASTDQRGEANEKLFF. CDR3 nucleotides: TGTGCCAGTACCGACCAGCGGGGGGAGGCTAATGAAAAACTGTTTTTT.

The chain carries TRBV18 and TRBJ2-5, with a weak D call TRBD1 (6 bases). The DNA matches TRBJ2-7 better at its end, which makes the J call doubtful. Germline CDR1 and CDR2: KGHSH and LQKENI. This CDR3 spans 13 amino acids. CDR3 protein: CASSRQDSYEQYF. In DNA, the CDR3 is TGTGCCAGCTCACGACAGGACTCCTACGAGCAGTACTTC.

The chain couples TRBV10-3 to TRBJ2-3; 11 positions agree with TRBD2. Germline CDR1 reads ENHRY; CDR2 reads SYGVKD. The CDR3 contains 16 residues. V shed 9 bases, J shed 0 bases, and the junction held 8 bases outside the gene matches. CDR3 region: CAIAGLAGGSTDTQYF. As DNA, the CDR3 is TGTGCCATTGCCGGGCTAGCGGGAGGAAGCACAGATACGCAGTATTTT.

The chain uses TRBV30 and TRBJ1-5, with 10 bases matching TRBD1. Germline V lookup: CDR1 GTSNPN, CDR2 SVGIG (reference sequence). V shed 3 bases and J 7 bases; nucleotides not matched to a gene: 6. CDR3 length: 14 residues. In DNA form, the CDR3 reads TGTGCCTGGAGCCCAGGACAGGGGGTACAGCCCCAGCATTTT. Translating gives CAWSPGQGVQPQHF.

The chain combines TRBV5-1 with TRBJ1-2, with 7 nucleotides matching TRBD1. The CDR3 totals 14 residues. With V trimmed by 5 bases and J by 2 bases, 6 bases remained unmatched. Germline V gene sequence: CDR1 SGHRS, CDR2 YFSETQ. The CDR3 region is CASRHDRANYGYTF. DNA of the CDR3: TGCGCCAGCAGACATGACAGGGCCAACTATGGCTACACCTTC.

The rearrangement uses TRBV2 and TRBJ2-4; 10 bases are a match to TRBD2. The trim removed 7 bases at V and 0 bases at J, leaving 6 bases unmatched. Per germline, CDR1 SNHLY and CDR2 FYNNEI. The CDR3 loop spans 16 amino acids. The CDR3 region has the DNA TGTGCCAGCATCGGGACTAGCGTAAGAGCCAAAAACATTCAGTACTTC. Its translation: CASIGTSVRAKNIQYF.